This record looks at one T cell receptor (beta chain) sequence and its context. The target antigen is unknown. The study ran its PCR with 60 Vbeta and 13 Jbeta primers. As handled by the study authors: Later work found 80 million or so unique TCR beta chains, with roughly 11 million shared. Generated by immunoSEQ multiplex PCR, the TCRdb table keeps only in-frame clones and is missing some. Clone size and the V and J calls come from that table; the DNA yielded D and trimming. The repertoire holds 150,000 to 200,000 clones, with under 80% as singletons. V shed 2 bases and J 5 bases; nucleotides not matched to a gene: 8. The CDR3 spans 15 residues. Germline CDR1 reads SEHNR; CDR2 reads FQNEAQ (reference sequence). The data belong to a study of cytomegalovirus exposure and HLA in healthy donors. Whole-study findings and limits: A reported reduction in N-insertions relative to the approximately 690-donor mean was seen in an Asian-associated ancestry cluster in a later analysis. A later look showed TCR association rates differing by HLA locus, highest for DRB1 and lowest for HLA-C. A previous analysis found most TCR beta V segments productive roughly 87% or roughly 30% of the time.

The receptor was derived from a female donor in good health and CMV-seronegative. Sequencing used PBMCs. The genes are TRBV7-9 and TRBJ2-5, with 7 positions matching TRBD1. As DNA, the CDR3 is TGTGCCAGCAGCTTACAGGGGGTCGATCCGGAGACCCAGTACTTC. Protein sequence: CASSLQGVDPETQYF.